The 31 T cell receptor beta chains presented below share a single source sample, sequenced in a study of blood T cells in healthy people across ages. Next came a second PCR, run for about 6 to 11 cycles, which used a sample-barcoded 5' primer along with a J-beta primer mix. TCRdb reanalysed the 5' RACE reads using MiXCR and keeps one entry per CDR3 protein. The table includes 1.5 million to 2 million distinct CDR3 sequences, about 49% detected once. Sequenced input: blood. All receptors come from a woman aged 40-49 years in good health.

This clonotype occurred a few times. The rearrangement uses TRBV5-1 and TRBJ2-7; TRBD1 might be the D (6 bases). Germline-derived CDR1 and CDR2 are SGHRS and YFSETQ. CDR3 length equals 13 residues. V was trimmed by 9 bases and J by 0 bases, leaving 13 bases between them. This chain's CDR3 is CAKITGSSYEQYF. In DNA form, the CDR3 reads TGCGCCAAAATTACAGGGAGCTCCTACGAGCAGTACTTC.

This chain links TRBV5-1 with TRBJ2-4; TRBD1 aligns across 8 bases. TRBJ2-5 explains the end of the DNA better; the J call may be wrong. The CDR3 spans 15 residues. Looked up from germline, CDR1 is SGHRS and CDR2 is YFSETQ. CDR3 sequence (DNA): TGCGCCAGCAGCATTAGGACAGGGTGGGAAGAGACCCAGTACTTC. It codes for CASSIRTGWEETQYF.

V and J are TRBV5-1 and TRBJ1-2, with 10 bases that match TRBD1. Germline V CDR1 and CDR2: SGHRS, YFSETQ. The CDR3 sequence is 14 residues long. Trimming removed 0 bases from V and 7 bases from J; junction bases left unmatched: 3. The CDR3 DNA follows: TGCGCCAGCAGCTTGGAAGGGACAGGGGTTGGCTACACCTTC. Translated: CASSLEGTGVGYTF.

V and J are TRBV2 and TRBJ2-1; D gene ambiguous. The J call is in doubt because the DNA end fits TRBJ2-7 better. Germline V CDR1 and CDR2: SNHLY, FYNNEI. This CDR3 is 15 amino acids long. The CDR3: CASRPTMGSYNEQYF. Written as DNA, the CDR3 is TGTGCCAGCAGACCGACGATGGGCTCCTACAATGAGCAGTACTTC.

This clonotype appeared a few times. The rearrangement links TRBV5-1 to TRBJ1-1, with 8 bases fitting TRBD1. In germline, CDR1 is SGHRS, CDR2 YFSETQ. J lost 1 base, V lost 5 bases, and 4 bases had no gene match. This CDR3 has 14 amino acids. DNA for the CDR3: TGCGCCAGCAGGCAGGGGGCAAGGAACACTGAAGCTTTCTTT. It specifies CASRQGARNTEAFF.

This clonotype was seen repeatedly, ten times or more. This chain connects TRBV15 to TRBJ2-1; TRBD2 matches 7 bases. The ends lost 0 bases at V and 7 bases at J; junction bases unmatched: 21. The CDR3 is made up of 20 amino acids. Germline loops: CDR1 LNHNV, CDR2 YYDKDF (reference sequence). CDR3 in DNA: TGTGCCACCAGCAGAGACCCCCCCTCTCCGCTAGCGGTACTCTGGAATGAGCAGTTCTTC. It is translated as CATSRDPPSPLAVLWNEQFF.

This clonotype was observed a handful of times. The chain links TRBV20-1 to TRBJ2-7; D tentatively fits TRBD1 or TRBD2 (5 bases each). The germline CDR1 and CDR2 sequences are DFQATT and SNEGSKA (reference sequence). CDR3 length: 13 residues. The ends were cut back, 5 bases at V and 2 bases at J, with 13 bases in the middle. The CDR3 nucleotides are TGCAGTGCTTACCGGGACGGACCCTACGAGCAGTACTTC. Translation: CSAYRDGPYEQYF.

A few counts support this clonotype. V is TRBV20-1 and J is TRBJ2-3; D ambiguous. V dropped 1 base and J dropped 4 bases, with 9 bases sitting between them. The germline CDR1 and CDR2 sequences are DFQATT and SNEGSKA (reference sequence). The CDR3 runs 13 residues. CDR3 bases: TGCAGTGCTAGAGGACTCCGGTCAGATACGCAGTATTTT. Protein sequence: CSARGLRSDTQYF.

The rearrangement links TRBV7-9 to TRBJ1-4; D remains unclear. V was cut by 2 bases and J by 5 bases, with 12 bases left in between. The CDR3 runs to 15 residues. Germline CDR1 and CDR2: SEHNR and FQNEAQ (reference sequence). The CDR3 nucleotides are TGTGCCAGCAGCTTATCGACGGGCGCGAATGAAAAACTGTTTTTT. This translates into CASSLSTGANEKLFF.

This clonotype was counted a few times. The V call is TRBV12-3 or TRBV12-4, the J call TRBJ1-5; TRBD1 aligns across 10 bases. V shed 3 bases, J shed 7 bases, and the junction held 6 bases outside the gene matches. The CDR3 runs to 15 residues. Written as DNA, the CDR3 is TGTGCCAGCAGTTTCGGGGACAGGGGAGGCCAGCCCCAGCATTTT. Translation: CASSFGDRGGQPQHF.

The V call is TRBV27, the J call TRBJ2-1; 8 bases agree with TRBD2. CDR1 and CDR2 from the germline V gene are MNHEY and SMNVEV (reference sequence). With V trimmed by 0 bases and J by 7 bases, 8 bases remained unmatched. This CDR3 is built from 16 residues. In nucleotides, the CDR3 is TGTGCCAGCAGTTTATCCCCAGCGGGGGTGAGTAATGAGCAGTTCTTC. Protein product: CASSLSPAGVSNEQFF.

The rearrangement links TRBV11-1 to TRBJ2-3; 7 bases fit TRBD1. V shed 2 bases and J 5 bases; nucleotides not matched to a gene: 7. Germline V gene sequence: CDR1 SGHAT, CDR2 FQDESV (reference sequence). This CDR3 comprises 15 residues. CDR3 region: CASSLRGPAGDTQYF. CDR3 sequence (DNA): TGTGCCAGCAGCTTAAGGGGGCCTGCCGGAGATACGCAGTATTTT.

This clonotype was counted a few times. The junction differs from germline at one of its ends, possibly a read error. The genes are TRBV4-3 and TRBJ1-1; unclear D gene. The germline V gene has CDR1 LGHNA and CDR2 YSLEER. The CDR3 has 14 residues. The CDR3 DNA reads as TGTGCCAGCAGCCAAGAGGGATCGAACACTGAAGCTTTCTTT. This translates into CASSQEGSNTEAFF.

J is TRBJ1-2 and V is TRBV27; D unclear. The CDR3 sequence is 11 residues long. V lost 10 bases to trimming and J lost 8 bases, with 14 bases between them. Germline-derived CDR1 and CDR2 are MNHEY and SMNVEV (reference sequence). The CDR3 sequence is CAIKEAGGYTF. For the CDR3, the DNA is TGTGCCATAAAGGAGGCGGGGGGCTACACCTTC.

The CDR3 DNA reads as TGTGCCAGCAGCTTCTCCGGGACCCCTCAGACCCAGTACTTC. Its protein product is CASSFSGTPQTQYF. This rearrangement joins TRBV7-8 to TRBJ2-5, with D possibly being TRBD1 or TRBD2 (5 bases each). CDR3 length: 14 residues. The germline gives CDR1 SGHVS, CDR2 FQNEAQ. Between the trimmed V and J ends, which lost 3 bases and 6 bases, there was a span of 14 bases.

This chain uses TRBV5-1 with TRBJ2-7; maybe TRBD1 (5 bases). With 5 bases removed from V and 5 bases from J, the gap between germline ends came to 17 bases. The CDR3 is 14 residues long. Germline V lookup: CDR1 SGHRS, CDR2 YFSETQ. In nucleotides, the CDR3 is TGCGCCAGCAGAACCCAGGGTCATCCCGACGAGCAGTACTTC. Its protein product is CASRTQGHPDEQYF.

The chain links TRBV12-3 or TRBV12-4 to TRBJ2-7; the D gene is possibly TRBD2 (6 bases). The DNA matches TRBJ2-5 better at its end, which makes the J call doubtful. The CDR3 contains 16 residues. This CDR3 is CASSFGSGAREGTQYF. The CDR3 DNA reads as TGTGCCAGCAGTTTTGGGTCGGGAGCGCGGGAAGGGACCCAGTACTTC.

The sample holds many counts of this clonotype. The chain recombines TRBV6-2 or TRBV6-3 with TRBJ2-1; tentative D call: TRBD2 (6 bases). Germline CDR1 MNHEY, CDR2 SVGEGT. The CDR3 runs 12 residues. V lost 2 bases and J lost 7, with 6 bases in between. As DNA, the CDR3 is TGTGCCAGCAGTTACCGGGGGAATGAGCAGTTCTTC. Protein sequence: CASSYRGNEQFF.

This clonotype has more than one count but fewer than ten. In nucleotides, the CDR3 is TGCAGTACTAAGCGGGGGCTTAGCACAGATACGCAGTATTTT. Its translation: CSTKRGLSTDTQYF. This sequence joins TRBV20-1 and TRBJ2-3, with TRBD2 matching 8 bases. V trimming: 8 bases; J trimming: 0 bases; junction bases outside the gene matches: 7. Germline V gene lookup returns CDR1 DFQATT and CDR2 SNEGSKA (reference sequence). The length of the CDR3 is 14 residues.

This clonotype has more than one count but fewer than ten. The V gene is TRBV28, the J gene TRBJ2-1, with 10 bases fitting TRBD1. Germline loops: CDR1 MDHEN, CDR2 SYDVKM. CDR3 length equals 12 residues. The CDR3 loop is CGTGGSWNEQFF. The CDR3 region has the DNA TGTGGGACAGGGGGTAGTTGGAATGAGCAGTTCTTC.

Concerning this clonotype: The junction does not match germline at one end; this may be a read error. This rearrangement joins TRBV12-5 to TRBJ2-1; D unresolved. The CDR3 runs to 17 residues. From germline, CDR1 is LGHNT and CDR2 FRNRAP. CDR3 in amino acids: CASGLTPVPSSHNEQFF. The CDR3 DNA reads as TGTGCTAGTGGTTTGACCCCGGTCCCAAGCTCCCACAATGAGCAGTTCTTC.

The rearrangement uses TRBV16 and TRBJ1-2; D gene uncertain. Trimming stripped 4 bases from V and 7 bases from J, with 13 bases between. The CDR3 totals 13 residues. CDR1 and CDR2 from the germline V gene are KGHSY and FQNENV. CDR3 DNA sequence: TGTGCCAGCAGCCGACCGCCGGGAGGTGGCTACACCTTC. Amino acid sequence: CASSRPPGGGYTF. Variable domain in full (rest from reference TRBV16 and TRBJ1-2): GEEVAQTPKHLVRGEGQKAKLYCAPIKGHSYVFWYQQVLKNEFKFLISFQNENVFDETGMPKERFSAKCLPNSPCSLEIQATKLEDSAVYFCASSRPPGGGYTFGSGTRLTVV.

The V and J genes are TRBV6-5 and TRBJ2-7, with D perhaps matching TRBD1 or TRBD2 (5 bases each). The CDR3 contains 17 residues. Germline V CDR1 and CDR2: MNHEY, SVGAGI. Trimming removed 0 bases from V and 2 bases from J, with 17 bases in between. CDR3 loop: CASSYSEGSGPPYEQYF. In DNA, the CDR3 is TGTGCCAGCAGTTACTCAGAGGGTTCAGGGCCTCCCTACGAGCAGTACTTC.

This rearrangement joins TRBV28 to TRBJ2-3; 13 positions match TRBD2. Per germline, CDR1 MDHEN and CDR2 SYDVKM. The CDR3 covers 17 residues. V gave up 3 bases and J gave up 2 bases; unmatched junction bases: 5. CDR3 sequence: CASSFEGTSGVTDTQYF. CDR3 bases: TGTGCCAGCAGTTTCGAAGGGACTAGCGGGGTCACAGATACGCAGTATTTT.

This clonotype was counted a few times. The rearrangement uses TRBV7-2 and TRBJ1-1; D not certain. Germline V gene data show CDR1 as SGHTA and CDR2 as FQGNSA. V lost 0 bases and J lost 0, with 11 bases in between. The CDR3 sequence is 16 residues long. CDR3 region: CASSLAATWVNTEAFF. The DNA for the CDR3 is TGTGCCAGCAGCTTAGCAGCCACCTGGGTGAACACTGAAGCTTTCTTT.

The chain carries TRBV28 and TRBJ2-7; D is possibly TRBD2 (6 bases). CDR3 length equals 15 residues. The V end lost 8 bases, the J end lost 7 bases, and 24 bases lay between the germline ends. CDR1 and CDR2 (germline): MDHEN, SYDVKM. CDR3 sequence reads: CASCSGTGAYNEQYF. The CDR3 DNA follows: TGTGCCAGCTGTTCCGGGACTGGAGCCTACAATGAGCAGTACTTC.

In regard to this clonotype: One junction end does not reproduce the germline sequence, and a read error may be involved. The chain joins TRBV4-1 to TRBJ1-1; D is ambiguous. The CDR3 covers 15 residues. CDR1 and CDR2 from the germline V gene are MGHRA and YSYEKL. The CDR3 bases are TGCGCCGGCAGCCAAGGAGTGTCAGGGAACACTGAAGCTTTCTTT. Translation gives CAGSQGVSGNTEAFF.

This clonotype was detected only a few times. The chain uses TRBV20-1 and TRBJ2-5, with D unclear. The CDR3 covers 11 residues. Germline assignment: CDR1 DFQATT and CDR2 SNEGSKA (reference sequence). Trimming took off 6 bases at V and 7 bases at J, with 12 bases between the two ends. CDR3 residues: CSAELPGTQYF. CDR3 coding DNA: TGCAGTGCAGAGCTTCCGGGGACCCAGTACTTC.

The J gene is TRBJ2-6, the V gene TRBV28, with D hard to call. Germline CDR1 MDHEN, CDR2 SYDVKM. V was pared by 6 bases and J by 5 bases, with 14 bases between. The CDR3 spans 15 residues. CDR3 residues: CASSTTEVRANVLTF. CDR3 nucleotides: TGTGCCAGCAGCACTACGGAAGTCCGGGCCAACGTCCTGACTTTC.

This chain connects TRBV7-2 to TRBJ1-5; 7 bases map to TRBD1. CDR3 size: 16 residues. Germline CDR1 reads SGHTA; CDR2 reads FQGNSA. V was pared by 5 bases and J by 0 bases, with 7 bases of the junction left unmatched. The CDR3 coding sequence is TGTGCCAGCAGCGCCAGGGGGGAGGGTAGCAATCAGCCCCAGCATTTT. Its translation: CASSARGEGSNQPQHF.

The sample holds a few counts of this clonotype. One junction end disagrees with the germline gene, perhaps due to a read error. The genes are TRBV4-2 and TRBJ1-5; a possible D gene is TRBD1 (6 bases). Germline assignment: CDR1 LGHNA and CDR2 YNFKEQ. This CDR3 is built from 15 residues. This CDR3 is CASSKEGGGNQPQHF. For the CDR3, the DNA is TGTGCCAGCAGCAAAGAAGGGGGGGGCAATCAGCCCCAGCATTTT.